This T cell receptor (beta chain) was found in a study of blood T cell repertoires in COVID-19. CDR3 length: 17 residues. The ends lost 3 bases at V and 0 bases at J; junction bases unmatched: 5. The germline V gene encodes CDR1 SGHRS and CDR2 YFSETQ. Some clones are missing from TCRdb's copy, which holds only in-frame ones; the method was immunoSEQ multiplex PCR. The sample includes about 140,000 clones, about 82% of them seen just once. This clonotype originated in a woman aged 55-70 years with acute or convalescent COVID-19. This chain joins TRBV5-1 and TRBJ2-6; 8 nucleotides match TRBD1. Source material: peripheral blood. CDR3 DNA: TGCGCCAGCAGCTGGAGACAGGGGAGCTCTGGGGCCAACGTCCTGACTTTC. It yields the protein CASSWRQGSSGANVLTF.